Below are 32 T cell receptor beta chains sequenced from a single sample in a study of blood T cell repertoires in COVID-19. Only in-frame clones appear in the TCRdb table, and some are missing; sequencing was by immunoSEQ multiplex PCR. The repertoire holds about 170,000 clones, with 84% as singletons. The sample taken for sequencing was PBMCs or T cells enriched from blood (not recorded which). Every receptor here comes from a man aged 45-65 years who had recovered from COVID-19.

The chain uses TRBV7-8 and TRBJ2-3; tentative D call: TRBD2 (7 bases). Germline V gene lookup returns CDR1 SGHVS and CDR2 FQNEAQ. CDR3 length equals 17 residues. Trimming left V 1 base short and J 0 bases short, with 14 bases between. The CDR3 DNA reads TGTGCCAGCAGCTTAGGTGAAGGGGGGGTGAGCACAGATACGCAGTATTTT. Encoded protein: CASSLGEGGVSTDTQYF.

This rearrangement joins TRBV7-8 to TRBJ2-4, with D possibly matching TRBD2 (7 bases). The V and J ends lost 1 base and 6 bases respectively, with 16 bases between them. Germline CDR1 and CDR2: SGHVS and FQNEAQ. The CDR3 runs 16 residues. This CDR3 is CASSLEEGGRRNIQYF. The CDR3 bases are TGTGCCAGCAGCTTAGAGGAGGGGGGGCGAAGAAACATTCAGTACTTC.

In this sample, this clone turned up a few times. The chain has TRBV28 and TRBJ2-1; 13 bases are a match to TRBD2. Unmatched junction bases numbered 4, after V lost 4 bases and J lost 7 bases. Germline CDR1 MDHEN, CDR2 SYDVKM. The CDR3 covers 15 residues. The CDR3 protein is CASSSTSGGVNEQFF. CDR3 bases: TGTGCCAGCAGTTCCACTAGCGGGGGGGTTAATGAGCAGTTCTTC.

This clone came up a few times. The chain combines TRBV6-5 with TRBJ2-2, with 7 bases aligning to TRBD2. CDR3 size: 12 residues. After removal of 7 bases from V and 6 bases from J, the junction contained 2 bases not matched to a gene. Per the germline V gene, CDR1 is MNHEY and CDR2 is SVGAGI. CDR3 residues: CASTRGAGELFF. In DNA, the CDR3 is TGTGCCAGCACCCGGGGGGCCGGGGAGCTGTTTTTT.

This chain connects TRBV11-2 to TRBJ2-7; 9 nucleotides match TRBD1. Trimming removed 5 bases from V and 6 bases from J; junction bases left unmatched: 2. CDR1 and CDR2 (germline): SGHAT, FQNNGV. The CDR3 extends over 12 amino acids. CDR3 protein: CASSPDRGEQYF. The CDR3 DNA follows: TGTGCCAGCAGCCCGGACAGGGGCGAGCAGTACTTC.

The rearrangement uses TRBV6-6 and TRBJ1-5, with 7 bases matching TRBD1. Germline V lookup: CDR1 MNHNY, CDR2 SVGAGI (reference sequence). The junction had 9 bases not matched to a gene; V was cut back by 6 bases and J by 4 bases. This CDR3 spans 15 amino acids. Written as DNA, the CDR3 is TGTGCCAGCAGACCTCCCACAGGGGATAATCAGCCCCAGCATTTT. This gives the protein CASRPPTGDNQPQHF.

The CDR3 loop reads CASKPVQGFEKLFF. CDR3 nucleotides: TGTGCCAGCAAACCAGTACAGGGTTTTGAAAAACTGTTTTTT. The chain couples TRBV6-5 to TRBJ1-4, with D perhaps TRBD1 (6 bases). Germline CDR1 and CDR2: MNHEY and SVGAGI. The germline V and J ends were trimmed by 7 bases and 7 bases, with 16 bases remaining between them. The CDR3 has 14 amino acids.

The table lists this clone with a count of one. This chain uses TRBV4-1 with TRBJ1-2; D uncertain. Germline CDR1 and CDR2: MGHRA and YSYEKL. The CDR3 runs 16 residues. The V end was cut by 0 bases, the J end by 6 bases, with 17 bases between. The CDR3 nucleotides are TGCGCCAGCAGCCAAGATCGAGCGGACGCTTTAGATGGCTACACCTTC. Protein product: CASSQDRADALDGYTF.

This clone was recorded a few times. The V call is TRBV28, the J call TRBJ1-4; unclear D gene. Germline lookup yields CDR1 MDHEN and CDR2 SYDVKM. There are 15 residues in the CDR3. Trimming stripped 5 bases from V and 4 bases from J, with 14 bases between. The CDR3 region has the DNA TGTGCCAGCAGTGACCCGGGAGGGATTAATGAAAAACTGTTTTTT. Translation: CASSDPGGINEKLFF.

V usage is TRBV4-2 and J usage is TRBJ2-7; TRBD2 matches at 14 bases. V trimming: 1 base; J trimming: 5 bases; junction bases outside the gene matches: 16. The CDR3 has 20 amino acids. CDR1 is LGHNA, CDR2 YNFKEQ, per germline. CDR3 coding DNA: TGTGCCAGCAGCCAAGGGCCCGGGACTAGCGGGGGAATCCACGGAGACGAGCAGTACTTC. It yields the protein CASSQGPGTSGGIHGDEQYF.

The chain links TRBV9 to TRBJ1-2, with D maybe TRBD1 (6 bases). This CDR3 has 15 residues. V was clipped by 0 bases and J by 3 bases, with 12 bases between them. CDR1 and CDR2 from the germline V gene are SGDLS and YYNGEE. The CDR3 region is CASSVAGQPYYGYTF. The CDR3 DNA reads as TGTGCCAGCAGCGTAGCAGGACAGCCTTACTATGGCTACACCTTC.

The chain couples TRBV15 to TRBJ2-6; D gene unclear. Germline V lookup: CDR1 LNHNV, CDR2 YYDKDF (reference sequence). This CDR3 has 16 amino acids. V dropped 3 bases and J dropped 0 bases, with 9 bases sitting between them. In DNA form, the CDR3 reads TGTGCCACCAGCAGTTTTGGGCTCTCTGGGGCCAACGTCCTGACTTTC. Translated, it gives CATSSFGLSGANVLTF. Based on the CDR3 plus reference TRBV15 and TRBJ2-6, the full variable domain is DAMVIQNPRYQVTQFGKPVTLSCSQTLNHNVMYWYQQKSSQAPKLLFHYYDKDFNNEADTPDNFQSRRPNTSFCFLDIRSPGLGDTAMYLCATSSFGLSGANVLTFGAGSRLTVL.

J is TRBJ2-2 and V is TRBV7-2; D possibly corresponds to TRBD1 (6 bases). The CDR3 covers 14 residues. The V gene lost 0 bases and the J gene lost 8 bases, with 10 bases spanning the gap. Germline V CDR1 and CDR2: SGHTA, FQGNSA. The CDR3 sequence is CASSLAQGTGELFF. The CDR3 region has the DNA TGTGCCAGCAGCTTAGCACAGGGTACGGGGGAGCTGTTTTTT. The variable domain in full, with the rest retrieved from reference TRBV7-2 and TRBJ2-2, is GAGVSQSPSNKVTEKGKDVELRCDPISGHTALYWYRQSLGQGLEFLIYFQGNSAPDKSGLPSDRFSAERTGGSVSTLTIQRTQQEDSAVYLCASSLAQGTGELFFGEGSRLTVL.

V is TRBV18 and J is TRBJ2-7; tentative D call: TRBD1 (5 bases). Germline values: CDR1 KGHSH, CDR2 LQKENI. V lost 2 bases and J 2 bases, leaving 13 bases between the germline ends. The CDR3 has 15 amino acids. The CDR3 reads CASSPNRQQTYEQYF. In DNA form, the CDR3 reads TGTGCCAGCTCACCAAACAGACAGCAAACCTACGAGCAGTACTTC.

The genes are TRBV7-2 and TRBJ2-7, with D possibly TRBD1 on 6 matching bases. Trimming removed 1 base at V and 3 bases at J, with 10 bases between. CDR3 size: 14 residues. From germline, CDR1 is SGHTA and CDR2 FQGNSA. For the CDR3, the DNA is TGTGCCAGCAGCTTAGAGGGACACTACTACGAGCAGTACTTC. Translation gives CASSLEGHYYEQYF.

This clone has just one count. This chain joins TRBV2 and TRBJ1-5; a weak D match, TRBD1 (6 bases). The V gene lost 3 bases and the J gene lost 4 bases, with 25 bases spanning the gap. Germline CDR1 SNHLY, CDR2 FYNNEI. The CDR3 extends over 19 amino acids. CDR3 residues: CASSDTRGTNRNQNQPQHF. The CDR3 nucleotides read TGTGCCAGCAGTGACACGAGGGGGACTAACCGGAATCAAAATCAGCCCCAGCATTTT.

The table lists this clone with a count of one. This chain uses TRBV6-5 with TRBJ1-1; the D gene is possibly TRBD1 (5 bases). The CDR3 covers 13 residues. Germline V gene data show CDR1 as MNHEY and CDR2 as SVGAGI. V lost 2 bases and J lost 7, with 11 bases in between. The CDR3 region has the DNA TGTGCCAGCAGTTACGGCAGGGCTGGTGAAGCTTTCTTT. Amino acids: CASSYGRAGEAFF.

The chain carries TRBV19 and TRBJ2-1, with 10 positions matching TRBD2. The CDR3 spans 16 residues. The V gene's germline CDR1 is LNHDA and CDR2 SQIVND (reference sequence). Trimming at V came to 4 bases and at J to 3 bases, leaving 6 bases not matched to a gene. CDR3 DNA sequence: TGTGCCAGTAGTAGAACTAGCGGGGATTTCTACAATGAGCAGTTCTTC. Translating gives CASSRTSGDFYNEQFF.

This chain joins TRBV3-1 (or the pseudogene TRBV3-2) and TRBJ1-6; possible D gene TRBD1, 5 bases. The germline V and J ends were trimmed by 0 bases and 11 bases, with 14 bases remaining between them. Germline loops: CDR1 LGHDT, CDR2 YNNKEL (reference sequence). The CDR3 is 15 residues long. The CDR3 DNA is TGTGCCAGCAGCCAAGATAACGGGGGGAGAACACCCCTCCACTTT. This gives the protein CASSQDNGGRTPLHF.

This chain joins TRBV5-1 and TRBJ2-3; 8 positions agree with TRBD2. J was trimmed by 3 bases and V by 4 bases; bases with no gene match: 10. From germline, CDR1 is SGHRS and CDR2 YFSETQ. The CDR3 has 16 residues. The CDR3 nucleotides read TGCGCCAGCAGCCAGAGACTTGCGGGGGGAACAGATACGCAGTATTTT. It translates to CASSQRLAGGTDTQYF.

CDR3 sequence reads: CSVCEGLAGGETQYF. CDR3 nucleotides: TGCAGCGTTTGCGAGGGACTAGCGGGGGGTGAGACCCAGTACTTC. The chain combines TRBV29-1 with TRBJ2-5, with 15 bases that match TRBD2. This CDR3 contains 15 residues. Germline lookup yields CDR1 SQVTM and CDR2 ANQGSEA. Trimming cost V 5 bases and J 5 bases; bases outside gene matches: 6.

This chain connects TRBV10-3 to TRBJ1-6, with 7 nucleotides matching TRBD1. CDR1 is ENHRY and CDR2 is SYGVKD in the germline V gene. This CDR3 contains 15 residues. V was clipped by 6 bases and J by 7 bases; unmatched bases: 9. CDR3 sequence: CAIRGTTGTNSPLHF. DNA for the CDR3: TGTGCCATCAGGGGGACGACAGGGACCAATTCACCCCTCCACTTT.

CDR3: CASSSPGLANIQYF. Written as DNA, the CDR3 is TGTGCCAGCAGTTCTCCAGGGTTGGCAAACATTCAGTACTTC. This sequence joins TRBV6-2 or TRBV6-3 and TRBJ2-4; D is perhaps TRBD1 (5 bases). Germline V gene sequence: CDR1 MNHEY, CDR2 SVGEGT. Trimming took 4 bases from V and 6 from J, leaving 13 bases between them. This CDR3 has 14 residues.

There are a few counts of this clone. The chain links TRBV18 to TRBJ2-2; 9 bases match TRBD1. CDR1 KGHSH and CDR2 LQKENI come from the germline V gene. V shed 6 bases and J 4 bases; nucleotides not matched to a gene: 6. This CDR3 contains 15 residues. In DNA, the CDR3 is TGTGCCAGCTCGTTCACAGGGGGCAGCACCGGGGAGCTGTTTTTT. Its protein product is CASSFTGGSTGELFF. Looking up the rest from reference TRBV18 and TRBJ2-2 gives the full variable domain: NAGVMQNPRHLVRRRGQEARLRCSPMKGHSHVYWYRQLPEEGLKFMVYLQKENIIDESGMPKERFSAEFPKEGPSILRIQQVVRGDSAAYFCASSFTGGSTGELFFGEGSRLTVL.

The chain links TRBV9 to TRBJ2-1; 9 bases map to TRBD2. In germline, CDR1 is SGDLS, CDR2 YYNGEE. V shed 4 bases and J 8 bases; nucleotides not matched to a gene: 10. The CDR3 length is 15 residues. The CDR3 region is CASSSSGGLGDEQFF. CDR3 nucleotide sequence: TGTGCCAGCAGCTCCAGCGGGGGGTTAGGCGATGAGCAGTTCTTC.

This clone occurred once. The chain recombines TRBV11-2 with TRBJ1-4, with D maybe TRBD1 (5 bases). Between the trimmed V and J ends, which lost 3 bases and 11 bases, there was a span of 13 bases. CDR3 length: 13 amino acids. Germline-derived CDR1 and CDR2 are SGHAT and FQNNGV. The CDR3 spells CASSLGTRGKLFF. The CDR3 region has the DNA TGTGCCAGCAGCTTGGGGACTCGGGGGAAACTGTTTTTT.

The chain recombines TRBV28 with TRBJ2-1; possible D gene TRBD1, 8 bases. Germline V gene data show CDR1 as MDHEN and CDR2 as SYDVKM. V was pared by 6 bases and J by 8 bases, with 20 bases between. CDR3 length: 15 residues. The CDR3 DNA follows: TGTGCCAGCAGCGCCCGACAACAGGGGGGGTATGAGCAGTTCTTC. This translates into CASSARQQGGYEQFF.

The chain joins TRBV10-2 to TRBJ2-1, with TRBD2 identical over 9 bases. The CDR3 is 17 amino acids. After removal of 6 bases from V and 6 bases from J, the junction contained 15 bases not matched to a gene. CDR1 is WSHSY, CDR2 SAAADI, per germline. The CDR3 nucleotides are TGCGCCAGCAGGGGTAGCGGGGGCTTACTTAGGGGCAATGAGCAGTTCTTC. As protein: CASRGSGGLLRGNEQFF.

V and J are TRBV5-4 and TRBJ2-3, with 13 bases aligning to TRBD2. There are 17 residues in the CDR3. The germline gives CDR1 SGHNT, CDR2 YYREEE (reference sequence). Trimming cost V 4 bases and J 3 bases; bases outside gene matches: 8. The CDR3 loop reads CASSPVLAGGRTDTQYF. The CDR3 region has the DNA TGTGCCAGCAGCCCCGTACTAGCGGGGGGGCGTACAGATACGCAGTATTTT.

The CDR3 loop reads CASSYAGAFQETQYF. The CDR3 DNA follows: TGTGCCAGCAGTTACGCGGGGGCCTTCCAAGAGACCCAGTACTTC. V usage is TRBV6-2 or TRBV6-3 and J usage is TRBJ2-5; D is perhaps TRBD2 (7 bases). CDR1 and CDR2 (germline): MNHEY, SVGEGT. The CDR3 totals 15 residues. Trimming took 2 bases from V and 1 from J, leaving 11 bases between them.

The chain recombines TRBV29-1 with TRBJ2-3, with TRBD1 identical over 10 bases. The V gene end was trimmed by 6 bases and the J gene end by 1 base; junction bases not matched to a gene: 1. CDR1 and CDR2 (germline): SQVTM, ANQGSEA. The CDR3 has 13 residues. The CDR3 is CSVDRGRTDTQYF. The DNA for the CDR3 is TGCAGCGTCGACAGGGGGCGCACAGATACGCAGTATTTT.

This clone has only one observation. The genes are TRBV7-9 and TRBJ2-3; tentatively, D is TRBD2 (5 bases). Germline values: CDR1 SEHNR, CDR2 FQNEAQ (reference sequence). The germline V and J ends were trimmed by 5 bases and 3 bases, with 15 bases remaining between them. This CDR3 is built from 15 residues. The CDR3 is CASSPPRGVTDTQYF. CDR3 coding DNA: TGTGCCAGCAGCCCCCCCCGGGGAGTAACAGATACGCAGTATTTT.